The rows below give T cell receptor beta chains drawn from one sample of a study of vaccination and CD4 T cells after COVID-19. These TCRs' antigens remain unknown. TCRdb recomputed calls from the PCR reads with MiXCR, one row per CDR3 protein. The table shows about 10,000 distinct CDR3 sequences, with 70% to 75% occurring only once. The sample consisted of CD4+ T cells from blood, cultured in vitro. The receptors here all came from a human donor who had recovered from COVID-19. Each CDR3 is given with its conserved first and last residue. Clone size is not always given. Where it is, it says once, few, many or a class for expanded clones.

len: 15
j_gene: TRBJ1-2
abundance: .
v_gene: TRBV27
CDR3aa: CASSSPLTGNYGYTF

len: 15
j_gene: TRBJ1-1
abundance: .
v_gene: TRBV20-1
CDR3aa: CSAADVTFENTEAFF

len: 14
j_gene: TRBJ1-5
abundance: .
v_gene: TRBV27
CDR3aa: CASSSQTSAKPQHF

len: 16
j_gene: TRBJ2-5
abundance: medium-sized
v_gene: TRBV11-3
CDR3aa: CASSLSGGVNQETQYF

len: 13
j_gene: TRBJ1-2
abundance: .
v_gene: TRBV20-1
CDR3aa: CSASYGGLGGYTF

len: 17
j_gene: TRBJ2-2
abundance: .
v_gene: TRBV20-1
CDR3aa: CSARVRWAGVSTGELFF

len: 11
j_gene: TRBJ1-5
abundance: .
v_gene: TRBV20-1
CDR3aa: CSARVQLSQHF

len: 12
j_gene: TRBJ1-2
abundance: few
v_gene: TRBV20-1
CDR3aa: CSAPGRDYGYTF

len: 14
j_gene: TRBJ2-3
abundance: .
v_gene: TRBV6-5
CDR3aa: CASSYQIRTDTQYF

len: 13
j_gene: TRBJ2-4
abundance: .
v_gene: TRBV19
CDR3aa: CASSSSGGDIQYF

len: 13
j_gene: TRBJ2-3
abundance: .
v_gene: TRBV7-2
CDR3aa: CASSSRREDTQYF

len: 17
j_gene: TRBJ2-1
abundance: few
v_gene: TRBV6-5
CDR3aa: CASNYRTPLGIYNEQFF

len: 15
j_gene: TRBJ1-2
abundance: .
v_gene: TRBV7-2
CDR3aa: CASSLVVEANYGYTF

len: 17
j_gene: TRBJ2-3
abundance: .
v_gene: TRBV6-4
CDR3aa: CASSSYGTSGGTDTQYF

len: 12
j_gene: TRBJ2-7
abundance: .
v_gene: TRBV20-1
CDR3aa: CSATKLAAEQYF

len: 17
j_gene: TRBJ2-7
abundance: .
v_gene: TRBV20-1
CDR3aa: CSARGPGHVILGYEQYF

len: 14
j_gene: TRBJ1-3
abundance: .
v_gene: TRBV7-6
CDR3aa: CASSLGGSGNAIYF

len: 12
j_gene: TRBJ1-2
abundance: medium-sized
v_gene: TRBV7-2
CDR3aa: CASSSIDSRYTF

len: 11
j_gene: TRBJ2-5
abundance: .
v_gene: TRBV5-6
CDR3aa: CASSLRETQYF

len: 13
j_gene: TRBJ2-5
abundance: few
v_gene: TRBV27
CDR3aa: CARSRDRQETQYF

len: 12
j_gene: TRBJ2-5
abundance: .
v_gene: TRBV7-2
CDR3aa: CASSFSRETQYF

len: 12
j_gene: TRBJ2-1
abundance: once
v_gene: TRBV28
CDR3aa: CASSLSYNEQFF

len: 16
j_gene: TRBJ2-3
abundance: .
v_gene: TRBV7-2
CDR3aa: CASSRFGGRATDTQYF

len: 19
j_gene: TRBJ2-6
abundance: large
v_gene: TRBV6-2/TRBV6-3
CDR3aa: CASSDPTAGGSSGANVLTF

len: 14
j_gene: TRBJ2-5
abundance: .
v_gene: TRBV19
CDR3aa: CASSLTGSGETQYF

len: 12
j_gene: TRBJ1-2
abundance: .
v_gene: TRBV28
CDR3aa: CASTRTERGYTF

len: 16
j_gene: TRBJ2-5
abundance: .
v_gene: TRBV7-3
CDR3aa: CASSPVGGRNKGAQYF

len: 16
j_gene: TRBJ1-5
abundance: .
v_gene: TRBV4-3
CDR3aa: CASSQEAGRESQPQHF

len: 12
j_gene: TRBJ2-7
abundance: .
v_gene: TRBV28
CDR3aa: CASSLTPYEQYF

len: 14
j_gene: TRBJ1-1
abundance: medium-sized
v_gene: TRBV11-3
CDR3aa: CASSPRQGAAEAFF

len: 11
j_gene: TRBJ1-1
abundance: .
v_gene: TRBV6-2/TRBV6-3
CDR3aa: CASSPYSEAFF

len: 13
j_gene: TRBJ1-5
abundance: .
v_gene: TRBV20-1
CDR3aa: CSADQGAGQPQHF

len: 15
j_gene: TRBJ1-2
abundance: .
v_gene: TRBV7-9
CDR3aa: CASSWGKGADYGYTF